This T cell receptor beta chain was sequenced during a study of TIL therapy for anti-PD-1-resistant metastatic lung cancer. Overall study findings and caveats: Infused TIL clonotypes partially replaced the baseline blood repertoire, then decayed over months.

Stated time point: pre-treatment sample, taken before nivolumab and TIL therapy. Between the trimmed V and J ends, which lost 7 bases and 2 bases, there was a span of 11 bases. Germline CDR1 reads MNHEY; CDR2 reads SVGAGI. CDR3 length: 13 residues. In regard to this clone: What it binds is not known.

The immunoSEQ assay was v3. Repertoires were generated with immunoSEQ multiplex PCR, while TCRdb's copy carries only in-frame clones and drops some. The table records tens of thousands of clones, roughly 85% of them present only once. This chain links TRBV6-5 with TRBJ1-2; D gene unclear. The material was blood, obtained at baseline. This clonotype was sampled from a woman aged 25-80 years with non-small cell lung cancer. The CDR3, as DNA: TGTGCCAGCACCCCTCTTCTAAACTATGGCTACACCTTC. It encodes CASTPLLNYGYTF.